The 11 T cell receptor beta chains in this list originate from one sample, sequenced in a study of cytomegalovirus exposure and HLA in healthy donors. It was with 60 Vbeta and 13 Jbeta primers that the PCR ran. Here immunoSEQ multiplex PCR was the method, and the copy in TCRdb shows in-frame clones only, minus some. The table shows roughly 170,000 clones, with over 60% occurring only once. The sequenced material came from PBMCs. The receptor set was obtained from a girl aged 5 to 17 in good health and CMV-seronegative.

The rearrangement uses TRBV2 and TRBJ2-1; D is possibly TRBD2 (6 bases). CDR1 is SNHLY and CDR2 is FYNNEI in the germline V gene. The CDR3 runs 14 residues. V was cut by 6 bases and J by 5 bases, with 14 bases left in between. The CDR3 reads CASRFERTNNEQFF. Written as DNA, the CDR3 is TGTGCCAGCAGGTTCGAGCGGACTAACAATGAGCAGTTCTTC.

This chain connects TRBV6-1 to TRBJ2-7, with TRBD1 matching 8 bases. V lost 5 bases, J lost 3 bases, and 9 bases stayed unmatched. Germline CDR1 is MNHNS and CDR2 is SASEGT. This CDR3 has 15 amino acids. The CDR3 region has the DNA TGTGCCAGCAGTAAGACAGGGGAGGCCGTCTACGAGCAGTACTTC. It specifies CASSKTGEAVYEQYF.

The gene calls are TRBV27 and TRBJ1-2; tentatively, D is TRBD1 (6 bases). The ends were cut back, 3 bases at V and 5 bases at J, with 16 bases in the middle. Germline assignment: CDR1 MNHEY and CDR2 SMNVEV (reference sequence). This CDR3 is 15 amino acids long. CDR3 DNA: TGTGCCAGCAGTTTGGATCGGGGGGCTCGTTATGGCTACACCTTC. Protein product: CASSLDRGARYGYTF.

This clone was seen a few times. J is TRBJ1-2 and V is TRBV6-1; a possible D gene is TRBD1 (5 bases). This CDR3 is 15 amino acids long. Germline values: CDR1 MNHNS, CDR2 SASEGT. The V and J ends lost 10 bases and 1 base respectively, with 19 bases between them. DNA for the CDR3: TGTGCCACCCTCGGGTTCTGGGGCGATAACTATGGCTACACCTTC. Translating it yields CATLGFWGDNYGYTF.

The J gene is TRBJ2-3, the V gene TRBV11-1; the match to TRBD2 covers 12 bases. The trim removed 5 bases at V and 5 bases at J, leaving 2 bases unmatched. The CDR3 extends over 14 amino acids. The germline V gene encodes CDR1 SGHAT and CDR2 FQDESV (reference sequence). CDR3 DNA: TGTGCCAGCAGCCCACTAGCGGGGGGAGATACGCAGTATTTT. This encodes CASSPLAGGDTQYF. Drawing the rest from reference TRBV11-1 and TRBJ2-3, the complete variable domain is EAEVAQSPRYKITEKSQAVAFWCDPISGHATLYWYRQILGQGPELLVQFQDESVVDDSQLPKDRFSAERLKGVDSTLKIQPAELGDSAMYLCASSPLAGGDTQYFGPGTRLTVL.

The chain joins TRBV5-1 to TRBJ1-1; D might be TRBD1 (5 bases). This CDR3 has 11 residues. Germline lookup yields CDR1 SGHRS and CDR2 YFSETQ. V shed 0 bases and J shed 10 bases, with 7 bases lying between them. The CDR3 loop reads CASSLGQSAFF. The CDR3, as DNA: TGCGCCAGCAGCTTGGGACAGTCAGCTTTCTTT.

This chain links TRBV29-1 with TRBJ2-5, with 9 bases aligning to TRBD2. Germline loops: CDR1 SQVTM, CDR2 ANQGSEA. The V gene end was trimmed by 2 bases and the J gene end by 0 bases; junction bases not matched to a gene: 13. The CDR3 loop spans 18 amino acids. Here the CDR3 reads CSVERASGVGMDQETQYF. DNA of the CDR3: TGCAGCGTTGAAAGGGCTAGCGGGGTGGGAATGGACCAAGAGACCCAGTACTTC.

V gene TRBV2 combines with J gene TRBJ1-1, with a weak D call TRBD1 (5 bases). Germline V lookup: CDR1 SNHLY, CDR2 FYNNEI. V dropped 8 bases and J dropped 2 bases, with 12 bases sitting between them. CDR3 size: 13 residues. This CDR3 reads CASEMTVNTEAFF. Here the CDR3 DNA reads TGTGCCAGCGAAATGACAGTAAACACTGAAGCTTTCTTT.

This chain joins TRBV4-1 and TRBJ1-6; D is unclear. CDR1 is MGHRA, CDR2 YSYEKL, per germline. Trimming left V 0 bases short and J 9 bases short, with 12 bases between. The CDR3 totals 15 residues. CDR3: CASSQDPGLRSPLHF. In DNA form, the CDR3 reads TGCGCCAGCAGCCAAGATCCCGGGTTGCGTTCACCCCTCCACTTT.

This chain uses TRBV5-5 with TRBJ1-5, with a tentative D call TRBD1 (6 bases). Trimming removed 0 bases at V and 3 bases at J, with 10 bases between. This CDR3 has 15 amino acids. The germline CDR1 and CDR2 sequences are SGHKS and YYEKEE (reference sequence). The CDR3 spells CASSLGQGYNQPQHF. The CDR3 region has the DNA TGTGCCAGCAGCTTGGGGCAGGGGTACAATCAGCCCCAGCATTTT.

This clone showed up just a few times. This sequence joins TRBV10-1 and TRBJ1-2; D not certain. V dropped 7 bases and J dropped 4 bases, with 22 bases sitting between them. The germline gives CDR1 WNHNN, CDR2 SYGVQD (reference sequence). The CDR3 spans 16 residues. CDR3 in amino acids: CASIILGSDWGYGYTF. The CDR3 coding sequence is TGCGCCAGCATAATCTTAGGGAGTGACTGGGGCTATGGCTACACCTTC.